The 15 T cell receptor beta chains listed next were all sequenced from one sample in a study of spatial heterogeneity in lung cancer. Whole-study results and caveats: One measure, the expanded intratumoral alpha and beta TCR count, tracked tumor mutation counts.

Their recognized antigens are unknown. Time point noted: sample taken at primary tumor resection. TCRdb recomputed calls from the 5' RACE reads with MiXCR, one row per CDR3 protein. The table lists fewer than 950 distinct CDR3 sequences, 13% to 15% of them singletons, with 16% in the top ten. Specimen: lung tumor tissue, collected at surgery. The receptors here all came from a male donor with early-stage non-small cell lung cancer.

This clonotype is medium-sized by share. This chain links TRBV13 with TRBJ2-3; unclear D gene. The V end lost 5 bases, the J end lost 5 bases, and 5 bases lay between the germline ends. CDR3 length: 11 amino acids. Germline V gives CDR1 PRHDT, CDR2 FYEKMQ (reference sequence). CDR3 sequence (DNA): TGTGCCAGCAGCAGAAGAGATACGCAGTATTTT. This translates into CASSRRDTQYF.

This clonotype rates as medium-sized (0.01 to 0.1%). The J gene is TRBJ2-3, the V gene TRBV10-2; D remains unclear. V was shortened by 3 bases and J by 5 bases, with 9 bases between the two germline ends. This CDR3 is 13 amino acids long. Germline V gene lookup returns CDR1 WSHSY and CDR2 SAAADI. This CDR3 is CASSENSGDTQYF. The CDR3 bases are TGCGCCAGCAGTGAAAACAGTGGAGATACGCAGTATTTT.

By its share, this clonotype is medium-sized. The V call is TRBV6-1, the J call TRBJ2-5; D remains unclear. The CDR3 has 14 residues. CDR1 is MNHNS and CDR2 is SASEGT in the germline V gene. The ends were cut back, 2 bases at V and 1 base at J, with 8 bases in the middle. DNA of the CDR3: TGTGCCAGCAGTGAATCCGGAACCCAAGAGACCCAGTACTTC. Translation gives CASSESGTQETQYF.

This clonotype is large (0.1 to 1%). This CDR3 reads CSATAGVYSYGYTF. Here the CDR3 DNA reads TGCAGTGCTACCGCCGGGGTGTACTCTTATGGCTACACCTTC. J is TRBJ1-2 and V is TRBV20-1, with unresolved D. The CDR3 is made up of 14 amino acids. The germline V and J ends were trimmed by 4 bases and 5 bases, with 17 bases remaining between them. CDR1 is DFQATT, CDR2 SNEGSKA, per germline (reference sequence).

This clonotype is labeled large. For the CDR3, the DNA is TGCGCCAGCAGCGTAGATACAGGGCCGACCTACAATGAGCAGTTCTTC. Protein sequence: CASSVDTGPTYNEQFF. This chain uses TRBV5-1 with TRBJ2-1; TRBD1 might be the D (6 bases). CDR3 length equals 16 residues. Per the germline V gene, CDR1 is SGHRS and CDR2 is YFSETQ. Trimming cost V 4 bases and J 2 bases, with 16 bases left between them.

The rearrangement uses TRBV7-9 and TRBJ2-7, with TRBD1 matching over 8 bases. V shed 6 bases, J shed 5 bases, and the junction held 0 bases outside the gene matches. The CDR3 runs 11 residues. Germline CDR1 SEHNR, CDR2 FQNEAQ (reference sequence). CDR3: CASRTGDEQYF. As DNA, the CDR3 is TGTGCCAGCAGGACAGGGGACGAGCAGTACTTC.

This clonotype qualifies as large. The chain is built from TRBV7-2 and TRBJ2-7; 13 bases match TRBD2. Germline V gene lookup returns CDR1 SGHTA and CDR2 FQGNSA. The J segment lost 6 bases and the V segment lost 5 bases, leaving 10 bases of the junction unmatched. This CDR3 has 16 residues. Here the CDR3 DNA reads TGTGCCAGCAGCAACCGACTAGCGGGGGGAATTAGCGAGCAGTACTTC. Protein product: CASSNRLAGGISEQYF.

This clonotype is categorized as large. The rearrangement uses TRBV18 and TRBJ2-5; 7 bases line up with TRBD2. J gave up 1 base and V 4 bases, and 3 bases lay outside the gene matches. The CDR3 is made up of 14 amino acids. Germline V lookup: CDR1 KGHSH, CDR2 LQKENI. The CDR3 loop is CASSLWTSQETQYF. The CDR3 coding sequence is TGTGCCAGCTCACTTTGGACTAGCCAAGAGACCCAGTACTTC. Together with reference TRBV18 and TRBJ2-5, the CDR3 gives the full variable domain: NAGVMQNPRHLVRRRGQEARLRCSPMKGHSHVYWYRQLPEEGLKFMVYLQKENIIDESGMPKERFSAEFPKEGPSILRIQQVVRGDSAAYFCASSLWTSQETQYFGPGTRLLVL.

V usage is TRBV5-1 and J usage is TRBJ2-2; TRBD2 matches at 9 bases. The V and J ends lost 0 bases and 5 bases, in that order; junction bases with no gene match: 2. Germline V gene lookup returns CDR1 SGHRS and CDR2 YFSETQ. The length of the CDR3 is 15 residues. Here the CDR3 DNA reads TGCGCCAGCAGCTTGGAGCTAGCGGGGACCGGGGAGCTGTTTTTT. Its translation: CASSLELAGTGELFF.

Details on this clonotype: This sequence may be a read error, since a much larger clone differs from it by one base. The chain employs TRBV20-1 and TRBJ1-4; the D gene is possibly TRBD1 (5 bases). Germline V gives CDR1 DFQATT, CDR2 SNEGSKA (reference sequence). The CDR3 is 16 amino acids. This CDR3 reads CSAGKRTVGVDEKLYF. CDR3 nucleotides: TGCAGTGCTGGGAAACGCACTGTAGGGGTGGATGAAAAACTGTATTTT.

This clonotype is judged medium-sized. The CDR3 DNA reads as TGTGCCAGCAGTTTATCCGAAAAACTGTTTTTT. Its protein product is CASSLSEKLFF. The chain is built from TRBV12-3 or TRBV12-4 and TRBJ1-4; D not resolved. The ends were cut back, 2 bases at V and 8 bases at J, with 3 bases in the middle. The CDR3 length is 11 residues.

This clonotype is medium-sized by share. Relative to the germline gene, one junction end is altered; a read error may explain this. The CDR3 DNA sequence: TGTGCTAGCAGCCATAGTGGGAGGGACGAGCAGTACTTC. Amino acids: CASSHSGRDEQYF. The chain couples TRBV7-7 to TRBJ2-7; the match to TRBD2 covers 7 bases. The germline V gene encodes CDR1 SSHAT and CDR2 FNYEAQ (reference sequence). The CDR3 length is 13 residues.

This clonotype is medium-sized (0.01 to 0.1%) within its sample. J is TRBJ2-5 and V is TRBV20-1, with a tentative D call TRBD2 (6 bases). V was pared by 5 bases and J by 2 bases, with 21 bases between. This CDR3 spans 16 amino acids. Germline loops: CDR1 DFQATT, CDR2 SNEGSKA (reference sequence). This CDR3 is CSAGGTQWARQETQYF. The CDR3 DNA sequence: TGCAGTGCTGGAGGGACTCAATGGGCTCGTCAAGAGACCCAGTACTTC.

By frequency in the sample, this clonotype is large. This rearrangement joins TRBV7-2 to TRBJ2-7; the match to TRBD1 covers 10 bases. CDR3 size: 16 residues. CDR1 and CDR2 (germline): SGHTA, FQGNSA. V was clipped by 0 bases and J by 6 bases; unmatched bases: 8. In DNA, the CDR3 is TGTGCCAGCAGCTTAGCGCTGGGACAGGGGACGGGCGAGCAGTACTTC. Its translation: CASSLALGQGTGEQYF.

This clonotype is classed as medium-sized. The rearrangement links TRBV7-2 to TRBJ2-2; D possibly corresponds to TRBD2 (6 bases). CDR1 is SGHTA and CDR2 is FQGNSA in the germline V gene. V was shortened by 2 bases and J by 4 bases, with 20 bases between the two germline ends. There are 18 residues in the CDR3. CDR3 coding DNA: TGTGCCAGCAGCTTATTCCCGACGGGGAGGTACGGCACCGGGGAGCTGTTTTTT. It yields the protein CASSLFPTGRYGTGELFF.